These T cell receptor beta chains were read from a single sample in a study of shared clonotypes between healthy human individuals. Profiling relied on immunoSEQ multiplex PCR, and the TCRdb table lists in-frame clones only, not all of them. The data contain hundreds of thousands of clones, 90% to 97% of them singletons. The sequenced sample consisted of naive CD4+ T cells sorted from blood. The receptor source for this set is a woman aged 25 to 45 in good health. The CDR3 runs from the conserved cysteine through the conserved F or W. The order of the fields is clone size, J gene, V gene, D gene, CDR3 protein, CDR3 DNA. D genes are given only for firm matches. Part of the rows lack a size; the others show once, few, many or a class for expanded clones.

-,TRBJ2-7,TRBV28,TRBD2,CASLPSGRAYEQYF,TGTGCCAGCCTCCCTAGCGGGAGGGCCTACGAGCAGTACTTC
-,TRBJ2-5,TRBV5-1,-,CASSSQGGETQYF,TGCGCCAGCAGCTCCCAGGGGGGAGAGACCCAGTACTTC
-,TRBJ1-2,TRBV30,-,CAWSPRGLRYGYTF,TGTGCCTGGAGTCCCCGGGGACTCCGGTATGGCTACACCTTC
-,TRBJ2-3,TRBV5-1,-,CASSTQVGADTQYF,TGCGCCAGCAGCACTCAAGTTGGAGCAGATACGCAGTATTTT
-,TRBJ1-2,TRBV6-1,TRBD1,CASSQDRVYGYTF,TGTGCCAGCAGTCAGGACAGGGTCTATGGCTACACCTTC
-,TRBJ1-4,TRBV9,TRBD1,CASSVRDREEKLFF,TGTGCCAGCAGTGTCCGGGACAGGGAGGAAAAACTGTTTTTT
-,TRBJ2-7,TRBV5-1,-,CASSAGGAEYEQYF,TGCGCCAGCAGCGCTGGAGGGGCCGAGTACGAGCAGTACTTC
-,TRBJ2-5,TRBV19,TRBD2,CASSTQREGSQETQYF,TGTGCCAGTAGTACCCAGCGGGAGGGGAGCCAAGAGACCCAGTACTTC
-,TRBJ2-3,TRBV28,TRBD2,CASSSGGRASNTQYF,TGTGCCAGCAGTTCGGGCGGGAGGGCCTCAAATACGCAGTATTTT
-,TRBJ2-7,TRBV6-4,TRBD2,CASSDCSGSAGGAWEQYF,TGTGCCAGCAGTGACTGTTCCGGCTCGGCGGGAGGAGCGTGGGAGCAGTACTTC
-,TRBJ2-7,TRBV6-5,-,CASFEQYF,TGTGCCAGCTTCGAGCAGTACTTC
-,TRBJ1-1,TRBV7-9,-,CASSQRTANTEAFF,TGTGCCAGCAGCCAAAGGACAGCGAACACTGAAGCTTTCTTT
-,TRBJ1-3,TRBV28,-,CASTLERGPRNTIYF,TGTGCCAGCACCCTCGAGCGGGGACCCCGAAACACCATATATTTT
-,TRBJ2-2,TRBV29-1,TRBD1,CSFGQGFPGELFF,TGCAGCTTCGGACAGGGGTTTCCCGGGGAGCTGTTTTTT
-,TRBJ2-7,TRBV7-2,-,CASSLPIHTYEQYF,TGTGCCAGCAGCTTGCCGATTCACACCTACGAGCAGTACTTC
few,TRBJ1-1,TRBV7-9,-,CASSVEGRGKANTEAFF,TGTGCCAGCAGCGTCGAGGGCAGGGGCAAAGCGAACACTGAAGCTTTCTTT
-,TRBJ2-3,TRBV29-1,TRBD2,CSVGVLAGFGDTQYF,TGCAGCGTTGGGGTTCTAGCGGGATTTGGAGATACGCAGTATTTT
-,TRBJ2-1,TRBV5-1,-,CASKKGSEGQEFF,TGCGCCAGCAAGAAGGGTTCGGAGGGTCAGGAGTTCTTC
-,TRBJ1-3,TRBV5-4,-,CASSPAGTNSGNTIYF,TGTGCCAGCAGCCCCGCGGGAACCAACTCTGGAAACACCATATATTTT
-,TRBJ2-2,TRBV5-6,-,CASSLGSTRELFF,TGTGCCAGCAGCTTGGGATCAACACGGGAGCTGTTTTTT
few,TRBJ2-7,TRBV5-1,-,CASKVGDNYEQYF,TGCGCCAGCAAGGTGGGGGATAACTACGAGCAGTACTTC
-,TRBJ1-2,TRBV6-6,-,CASTGFGYGYTF,TGTGCCAGCACAGGGTTTGGCTATGGCTACACCTTC
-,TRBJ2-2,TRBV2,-,CASSESQGGNTGELFF,TGTGCCAGCAGTGAATCCCAAGGTGGGAACACCGGGGAGCTGTTTTTT
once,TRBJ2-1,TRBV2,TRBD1,CASSLRQGADNEQFF,TGTGCCAGCAGTCTAAGACAGGGGGCAGACAATGAGCAGTTCTTC
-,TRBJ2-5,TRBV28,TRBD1,CASRQGQETQYF,TGTGCCAGCCGACAGGGCCAAGAGACCCAGTACTTC
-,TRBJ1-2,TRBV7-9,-,CASSLGLNYGYTF,TGTGCCAGCAGCTTAGGTCTTAACTATGGCTACACCTTC
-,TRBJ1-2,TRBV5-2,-,CASSPLSESGYTF,TGCGCCAGCAGCCCCCTCTCGGAGAGTGGCTACACCTTC